The clone carrying this T cell receptor beta chain was seen a few times. The method was immunoSEQ multiplex PCR; TCRdb's version includes in-frame clones alone and lacks a portion of them. This sample has about 12,000 clones, with approximately 84% found just once. This entry comes from a study of blood T cell dynamics during melanoma immunotherapy. Study details: First-line therapy was either pembrolizumab or nivolumab with ipilimumab for metastatic melanoma.

Noted time point: pre-treatment baseline. Apart from a couple of fast progressors, RECIST 1.1 response was judged 12 weeks post-infusion. Prior systemic cancer therapy, immunosuppressant use and other active malignancies excluded patients. Germline V gene lookup returns CDR1 SGHTS and CDR2 YDEGEE. This CDR3 has 15 amino acids. Trimming took 3 bases from V and 5 from J; bases not matched to a gene: 5. Sequences were derived from blood, sampled from a patient treated with checkpoint blockade. V gene TRBV5-8 combines with J gene TRBJ2-3; 11 bases are shared with TRBD2. This receptor was taken from a human donor with melanoma. CDR3 loop: CASSSGLAVGDTQYF. CDR3 DNA: TGTGCCAGCAGCTCGGGACTAGCGGTTGGAGATACGCAGTATTTT.